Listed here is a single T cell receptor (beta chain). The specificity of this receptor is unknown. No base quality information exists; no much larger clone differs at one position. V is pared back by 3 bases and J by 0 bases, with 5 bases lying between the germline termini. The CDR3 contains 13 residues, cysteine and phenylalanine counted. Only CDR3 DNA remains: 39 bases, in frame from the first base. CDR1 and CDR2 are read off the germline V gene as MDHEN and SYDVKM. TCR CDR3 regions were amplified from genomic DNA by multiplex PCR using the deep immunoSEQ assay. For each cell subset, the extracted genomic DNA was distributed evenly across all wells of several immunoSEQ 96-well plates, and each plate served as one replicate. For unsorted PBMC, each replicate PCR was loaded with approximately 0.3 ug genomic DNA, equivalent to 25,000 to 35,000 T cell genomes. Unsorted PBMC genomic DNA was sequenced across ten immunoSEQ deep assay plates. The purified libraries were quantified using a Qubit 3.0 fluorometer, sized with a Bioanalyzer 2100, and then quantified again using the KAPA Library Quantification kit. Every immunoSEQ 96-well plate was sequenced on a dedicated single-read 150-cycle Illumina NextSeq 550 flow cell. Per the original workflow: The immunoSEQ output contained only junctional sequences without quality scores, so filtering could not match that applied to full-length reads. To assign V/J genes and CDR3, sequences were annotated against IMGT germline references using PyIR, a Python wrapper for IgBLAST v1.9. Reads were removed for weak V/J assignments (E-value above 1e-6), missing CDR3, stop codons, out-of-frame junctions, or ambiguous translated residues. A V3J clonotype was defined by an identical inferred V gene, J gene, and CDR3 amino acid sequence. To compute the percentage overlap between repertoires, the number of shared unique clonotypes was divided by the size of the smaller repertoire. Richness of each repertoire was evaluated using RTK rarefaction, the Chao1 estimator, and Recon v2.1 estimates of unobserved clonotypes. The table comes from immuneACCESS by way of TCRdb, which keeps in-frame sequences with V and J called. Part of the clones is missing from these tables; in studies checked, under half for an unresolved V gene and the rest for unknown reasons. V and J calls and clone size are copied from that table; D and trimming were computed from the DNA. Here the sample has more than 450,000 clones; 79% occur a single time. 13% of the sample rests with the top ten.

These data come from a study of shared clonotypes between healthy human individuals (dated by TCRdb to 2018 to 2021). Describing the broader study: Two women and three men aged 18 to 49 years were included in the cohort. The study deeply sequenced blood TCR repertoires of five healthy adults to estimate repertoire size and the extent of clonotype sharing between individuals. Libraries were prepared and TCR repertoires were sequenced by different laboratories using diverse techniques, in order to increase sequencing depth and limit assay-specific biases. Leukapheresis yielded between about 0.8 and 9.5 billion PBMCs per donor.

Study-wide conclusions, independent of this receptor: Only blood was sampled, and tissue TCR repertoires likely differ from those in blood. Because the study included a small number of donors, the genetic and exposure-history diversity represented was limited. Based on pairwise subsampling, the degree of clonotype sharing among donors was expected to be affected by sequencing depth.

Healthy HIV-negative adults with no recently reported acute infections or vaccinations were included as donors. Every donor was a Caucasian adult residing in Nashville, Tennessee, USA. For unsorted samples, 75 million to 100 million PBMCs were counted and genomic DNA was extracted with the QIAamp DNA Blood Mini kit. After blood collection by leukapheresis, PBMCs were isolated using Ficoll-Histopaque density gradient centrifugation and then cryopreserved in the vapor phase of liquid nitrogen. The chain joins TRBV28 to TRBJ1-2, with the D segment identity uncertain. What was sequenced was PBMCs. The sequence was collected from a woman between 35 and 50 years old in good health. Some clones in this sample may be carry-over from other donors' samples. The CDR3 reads CASSFTANYGYTF. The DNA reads TGTGCCAGCAGTTTTACAGCTAACTATGGCTACACCTTC.